This T cell receptor beta chain came from a study of T cell responses to AZD1222 COVID-19 vaccine. Overall study results and limits: Sampling captured repertoires only after the peak T cell response. Following two doses of AZD1222, Spike-specific TCR breadth and depth rose.

The CDR3 has 16 amino acids. Generated by immunoSEQ multiplex PCR, the TCRdb table keeps only in-frame clones and is missing some. The sample holds roughly 100,000 clones, roughly 90% seen once. As regards this clone: Its antigen is undetermined.

The rearrangement joins TRBV21-1 to TRBJ2-5; the DNA was not compared with TRBD2, the D call given in the table. TRBV21-1 is reported as a pseudogene. The input for sequencing was peripheral blood, taken on day 0 of AZD1222 vaccination. The receptor was isolated from an adult in good health. CDR3 residues: CASSRVVSGREETQYF. The CDR3 DNA reads as TGTGCCAGCAGCAGGGTGGTTAGCGGGAGGGAAGAGACCCAGTACTTC.